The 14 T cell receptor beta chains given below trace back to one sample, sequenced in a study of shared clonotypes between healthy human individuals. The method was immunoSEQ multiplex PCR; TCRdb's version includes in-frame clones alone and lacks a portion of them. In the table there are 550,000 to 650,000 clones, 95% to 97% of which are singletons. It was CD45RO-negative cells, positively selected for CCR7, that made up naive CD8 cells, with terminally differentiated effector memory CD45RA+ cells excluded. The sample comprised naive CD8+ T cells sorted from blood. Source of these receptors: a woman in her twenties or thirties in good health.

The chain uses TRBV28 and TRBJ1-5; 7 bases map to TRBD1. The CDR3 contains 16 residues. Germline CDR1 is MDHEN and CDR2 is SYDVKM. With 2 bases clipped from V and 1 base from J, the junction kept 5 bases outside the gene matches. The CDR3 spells CASSLEGTESNQPQHF. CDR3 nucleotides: TGTGCCAGCAGTTTAGAGGGGACAGAGAGCAATCAGCCCCAGCATTTT.

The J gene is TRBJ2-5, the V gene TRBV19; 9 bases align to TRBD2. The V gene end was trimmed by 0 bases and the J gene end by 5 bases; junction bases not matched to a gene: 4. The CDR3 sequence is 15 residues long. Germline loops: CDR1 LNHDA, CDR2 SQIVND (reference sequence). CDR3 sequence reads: CASSIEREGLETQYF. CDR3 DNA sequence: TGTGCCAGTAGTATAGAGCGGGAGGGCCTCGAGACCCAGTACTTC.

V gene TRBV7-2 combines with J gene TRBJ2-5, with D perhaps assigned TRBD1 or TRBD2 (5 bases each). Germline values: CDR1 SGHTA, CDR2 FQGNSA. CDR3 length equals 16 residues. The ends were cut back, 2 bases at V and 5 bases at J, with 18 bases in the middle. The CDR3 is CASSLTPQGVGETQYF. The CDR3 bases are TGTGCCAGCAGCTTAACGCCCCAGGGAGTAGGGGAGACCCAGTACTTC.

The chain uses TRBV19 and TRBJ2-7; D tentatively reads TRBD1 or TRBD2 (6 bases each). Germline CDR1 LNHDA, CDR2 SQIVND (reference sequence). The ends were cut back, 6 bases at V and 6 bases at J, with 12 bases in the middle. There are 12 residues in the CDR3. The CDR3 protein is CASRGGRGEQYF. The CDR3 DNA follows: TGTGCCAGTAGAGGGGGGAGAGGCGAGCAGTACTTC. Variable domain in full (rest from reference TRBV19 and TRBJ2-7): DGGITQSPKYLFRKEGQNVTLSCEQNLNHDAMYWYRQDPGQGLRLIYYSQIVNDFQKGDIAEGYSVSREKKESFPLTVTSAQKNPTAFYLCASRGGRGEQYFGPGTRLTVT.

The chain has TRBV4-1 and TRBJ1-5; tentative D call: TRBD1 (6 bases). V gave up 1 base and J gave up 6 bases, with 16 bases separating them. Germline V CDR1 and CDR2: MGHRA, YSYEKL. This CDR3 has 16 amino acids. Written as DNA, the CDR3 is TGCGCCAGCAGCCAAGGGACAGAGGAGGTTTTTCAGCCCCAGCATTTT. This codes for CASSQGTEEVFQPQHF.

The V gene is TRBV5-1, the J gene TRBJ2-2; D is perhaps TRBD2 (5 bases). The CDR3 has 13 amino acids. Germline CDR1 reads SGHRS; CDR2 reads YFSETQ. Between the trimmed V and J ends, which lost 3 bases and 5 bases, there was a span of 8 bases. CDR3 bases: TGCGCCAGCAGCTATACGGGAACCGGGGAGCTGTTTTTT. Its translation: CASSYTGTGELFF.

The CDR3 region has the DNA TGTGCCAGTAGTCGGGGAACAGGGCCCTATGGCTACACCTTC. It encodes CASSRGTGPYGYTF. The genes are TRBV19 and TRBJ1-2; a possible D gene is TRBD1 (6 bases). The CDR3 is made up of 14 amino acids. The germline V gene has CDR1 LNHDA and CDR2 SQIVND (reference sequence). V lost 5 bases and J lost 4, with 14 bases in between.

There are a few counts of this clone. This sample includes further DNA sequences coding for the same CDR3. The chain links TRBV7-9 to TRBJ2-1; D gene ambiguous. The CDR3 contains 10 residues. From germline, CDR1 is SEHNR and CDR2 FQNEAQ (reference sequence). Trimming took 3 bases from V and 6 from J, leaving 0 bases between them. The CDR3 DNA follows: TGTGCCAGCAGCTTCAATGAGCAGTTCTTC. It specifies CASSFNEQFF.

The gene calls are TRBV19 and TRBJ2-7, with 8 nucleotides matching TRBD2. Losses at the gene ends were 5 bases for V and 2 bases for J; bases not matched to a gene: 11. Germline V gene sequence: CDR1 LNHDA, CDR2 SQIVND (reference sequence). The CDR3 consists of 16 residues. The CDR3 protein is CASSALGLATTYEQYF. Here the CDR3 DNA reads TGTGCCAGTAGTGCCCTAGGACTAGCTACTACCTACGAGCAGTACTTC.

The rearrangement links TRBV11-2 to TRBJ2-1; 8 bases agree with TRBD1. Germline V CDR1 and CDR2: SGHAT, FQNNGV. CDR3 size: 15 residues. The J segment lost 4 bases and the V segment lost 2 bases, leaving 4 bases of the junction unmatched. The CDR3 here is CASSLFQGAYNEQFF. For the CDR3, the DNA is TGTGCCAGCAGCTTATTCCAGGGGGCTTACAATGAGCAGTTCTTC.

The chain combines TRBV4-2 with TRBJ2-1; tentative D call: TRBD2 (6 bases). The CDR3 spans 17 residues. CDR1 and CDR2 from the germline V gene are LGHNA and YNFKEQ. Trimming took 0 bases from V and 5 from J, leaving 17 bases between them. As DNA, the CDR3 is TGTGCCAGCAGCCAAGAAGAGGAGGCTAGCGAACACAATGAGCAGTTCTTC. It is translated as CASSQEEEASEHNEQFF.

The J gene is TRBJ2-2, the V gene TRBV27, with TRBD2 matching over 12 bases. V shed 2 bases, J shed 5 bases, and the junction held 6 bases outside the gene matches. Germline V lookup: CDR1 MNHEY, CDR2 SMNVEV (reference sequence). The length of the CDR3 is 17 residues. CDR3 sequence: CASSLIGLAGTTGELFF. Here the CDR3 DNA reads TGTGCCAGCAGTTTAATAGGACTAGCGGGGACAACCGGGGAGCTGTTTTTT.

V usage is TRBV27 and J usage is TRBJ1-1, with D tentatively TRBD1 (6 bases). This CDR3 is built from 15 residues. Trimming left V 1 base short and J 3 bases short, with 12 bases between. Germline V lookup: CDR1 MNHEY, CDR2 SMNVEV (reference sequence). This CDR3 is CASSLYGGTYTEAFF. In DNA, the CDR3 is TGTGCCAGCAGTTTATATGGGGGCACTTACACTGAAGCTTTCTTT.

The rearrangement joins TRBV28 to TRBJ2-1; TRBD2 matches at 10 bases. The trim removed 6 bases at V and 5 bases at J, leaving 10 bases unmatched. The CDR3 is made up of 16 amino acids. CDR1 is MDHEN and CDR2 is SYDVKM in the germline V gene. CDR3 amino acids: CASRWASGSFHNEQFF. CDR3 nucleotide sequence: TGTGCCAGCAGGTGGGCTAGCGGGAGTTTTCACAATGAGCAGTTCTTC.